Listed below are T cell receptor beta chains from one sample, sequenced in a study of T cell responses to AZD1222 COVID-19 vaccine. Assay used: immunoSEQ multiplex PCR; TCRdb lists only in-frame clones, some missing. This table holds around 140,000 clones, about 90% found once. The source was peripheral blood, collected 28 days after the second dose of the MenACWY control vaccine. The receptors come from an adult who received the MenACWY meningococcal vaccine as a control. Both conserved end residues are trimmed from each CDR3. The size field is filled for only some rows; it gives once, few, many or a size class.

v_call clone_size cdr3_aa
TRBV5-1 NA ASSLAGVVSPLH
TRBV6-5 NA ASSRGGQAGNTIY
TRBV3-1/TRBV3-2 NA ASSHEVDEQF
TRBV6-5 few ASTPAYNSPLH
TRBV12-3/TRBV12-4 NA ASSFGGENTQY
TRBV28 NA ASSLPTGATYEQY
TRBV10-2 NA ASTRLAGGGELF
TRBV28 NA ASRPSGIAYEQY
TRBV11-2 NA ASSLQLGQGARDTQY
TRBV11-2 NA ASSLAIAGASTDTQY
TRBV2 NA ASGEQGPTGEQY
TRBV11-1 NA ASYPGTGATDTQY
TRBV5-6 NA ASSEGSGGVRQF
TRBV10-1 NA ASSEYPDRVYTEAF
TRBV19 NA ASSGILYEQY
TRBV9 NA ASSVASGRGELNTEAF
TRBV7-6 NA ASSSGQVYGYT
TRBV28 NA ASSPPSGGQETQY
TRBV7-2 NA ASSLDPGPGGGFTEAF
TRBV3-1/TRBV3-2 NA ASSQEDCGTPSRRPGELF
TRBV10-2 few ASRPGRQNTEAF
TRBV7-9 NA ARESSGANVLT
TRBV4-3 NA ASSQRLAGGRYEQY
TRBV24-1 NA ATSEGGRPEFSGANVLT
TRBV5-1 once ASSLGTGVGEQY
TRBV10-3 NA AISDSLAGGNEQF
TRBV5-1 NA ASSPGMGRYT
TRBV19 once ASSIGTSGNNEQF
TRBV9 once ASSVAVDFSSSGNTIY
TRBV2 NA ASSEARGTEAF
TRBV14 NA ASSQDSGQARGYT
TRBV3-1/TRBV3-2 NA ASSQASVAQF